This T cell receptor (beta chain) was profiled in a study of cytomegalovirus exposure and HLA in healthy donors. The V end lost 0 bases, the J end lost 6 bases, and 15 bases lay between the germline ends. The CDR3 runs to 15 residues. Germline CDR1 is MNHEY and CDR2 is SMNVEV (reference sequence). PCR amplification relied on 60 Vbeta primers (plus 13 Jbeta primers). Some clones are missing from TCRdb's copy, which holds only in-frame ones; the method was immunoSEQ multiplex PCR. The table records 150,000 to 160,000 clones, around 83% of them present only once. The chain links TRBV27 to TRBJ2-7; D remains unclear. The sample comprised PBMCs. The sequence came from a young woman in good health and CMV-seronegative. CDR3 sequence (DNA): TGTGCCAGCAGTTTATCTTCCAGGCACTCTCCCGAGCAGTACTTC. Translating it yields CASSLSSRHSPEQYF.